This T cell receptor (beta chain) was observed in a study of T cells in Graves' hyperthyroidism and ophthalmopathy. In its sample, this clonotype was seen a few times. One base away lies a much larger clone, so this may be a sequencing read error. TCR beta CDR3 regions were amplified from RNA. HTBI primers were the set used in a first-round RT-PCR of the TCR CDR3. TCRdb recomputed calls from the multiplex PCR reads with MiXCR, one row per CDR3 protein. Here the sample spans about 350,000 distinct CDR3 sequences, 15% to 20% being singletons. Sequenced input: blood. This receptor was obtained from a woman in her forties with Graves' ophthalmopathy.

The CDR3 nucleotides are TGTGCCAGCAGCCCCATCGGGGAAGACAAAAACATTCAGTACTTC. Its translation is CASSPIGEDKNIQYF. The chain has TRBV7-9 and TRBJ2-4; weak D call: TRBD2 (5 bases). CDR3 length equals 15 residues. V was clipped by 5 bases and J by 3 bases, with 14 bases between them. Germline values: CDR1 SEHNR, CDR2 FQNEAQ (reference sequence).